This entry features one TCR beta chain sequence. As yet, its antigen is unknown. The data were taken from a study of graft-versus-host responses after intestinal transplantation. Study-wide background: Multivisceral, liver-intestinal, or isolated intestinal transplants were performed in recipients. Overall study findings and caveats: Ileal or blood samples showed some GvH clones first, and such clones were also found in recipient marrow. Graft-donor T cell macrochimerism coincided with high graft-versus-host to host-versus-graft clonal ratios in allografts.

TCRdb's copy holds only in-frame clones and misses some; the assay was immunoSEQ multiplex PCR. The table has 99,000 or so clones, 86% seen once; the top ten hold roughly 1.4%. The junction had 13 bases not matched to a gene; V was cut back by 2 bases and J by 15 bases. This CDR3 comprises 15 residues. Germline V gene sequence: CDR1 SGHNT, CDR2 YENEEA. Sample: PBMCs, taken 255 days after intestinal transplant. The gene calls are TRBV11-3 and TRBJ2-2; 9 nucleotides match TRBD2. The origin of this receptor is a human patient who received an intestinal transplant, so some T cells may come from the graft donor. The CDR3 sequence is CASSLSPSGVPSVFF. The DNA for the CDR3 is TGTGCCAGCAGCTTATCGCCTAGCGGGGTTCCGAGTGTGTTTTTT.